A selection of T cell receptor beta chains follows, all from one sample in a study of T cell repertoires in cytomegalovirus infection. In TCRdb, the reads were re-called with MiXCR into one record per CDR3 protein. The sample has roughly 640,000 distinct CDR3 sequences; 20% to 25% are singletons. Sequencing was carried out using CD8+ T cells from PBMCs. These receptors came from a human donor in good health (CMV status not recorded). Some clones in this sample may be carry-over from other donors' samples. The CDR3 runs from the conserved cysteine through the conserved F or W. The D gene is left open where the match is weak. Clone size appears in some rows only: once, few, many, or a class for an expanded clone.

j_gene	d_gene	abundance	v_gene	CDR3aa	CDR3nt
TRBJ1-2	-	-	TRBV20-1	CSARATYYGYTF	TGCAGTGCTAGAGCGACATACTATGGCTACACCTTC
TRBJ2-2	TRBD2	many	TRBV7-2	CASSLFGGATTGELFF	TGTGCCAGCAGCTTATTCGGGGGGGCCACCACCGGGGAGCTGTTTTTT
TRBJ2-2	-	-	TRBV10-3	CAILGNTGELFF	TGTGCCATCCTGGGGAACACCGGGGAGCTGTTTTTT
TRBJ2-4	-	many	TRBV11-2	CASSSPRRTVAYF	TGTGCCAGCAGCTCTCCCCGAAGGACAGTTGCGTACTTC
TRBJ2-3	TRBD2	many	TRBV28	CASSRWRGVPTDTQYF	TGTGCCAGCAGCCGATGGCGGGGGGTGCCCACAGATACGCAGTATTTT
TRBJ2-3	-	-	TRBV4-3	CASSQDQPLDTGLKDTQYF	TGCGCCAGCAGCCAAGATCAACCGCTGGACACGGGTTTGAAAGATACGCAGTATTTT
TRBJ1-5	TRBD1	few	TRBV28	CASSLRNRGISNQPQHF	TGTGCCAGCAGTTTGCGAAACAGGGGCATTAGCAATCAGCCCCAGCATTTT
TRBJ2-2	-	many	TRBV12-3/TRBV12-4	CASSPGEDTGELFF	TGTGCCAGCAGTCCAGGGGAGGACACCGGGGAGCTGTTTTTT
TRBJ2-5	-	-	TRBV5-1	CASREGSETQYF	TGCGCCAGCAGAGAAGGGTCAGAGACCCAGTACTTC
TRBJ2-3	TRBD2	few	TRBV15	CATSRVAGVTDTQYF	TGTGCCACCAGCAGAGTAGCGGGGGTCACAGATACGCAGTATTTT
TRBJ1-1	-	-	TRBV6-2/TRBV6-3	CASSYEIETMNTEAFF	TGTGCCAGCAGTTACGAAATAGAAACTATGAACACTGAAGCTTTCTTT
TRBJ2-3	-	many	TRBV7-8	CASSFLGSGTDTQYF	TGTGCCAGCAGCTTTTTAGGGAGCGGCACAGATACGCAGTATTTT
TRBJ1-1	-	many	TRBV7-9	CASSLPGVDTEAFF	TGTGCCAGCAGCTTACCCGGGGTCGACACTGAAGCTTTCTTT
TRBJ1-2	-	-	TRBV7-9	CASSLARERLTGGYTF	TGTGCCAGCAGCTTAGCGCGCGAGCGGCTAACTGGGGGCTACACCTTC
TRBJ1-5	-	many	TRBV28	CASRDPGNQPQHF	TGTGCCAGCCGGGACCCGGGAAATCAGCCCCAGCATTTT
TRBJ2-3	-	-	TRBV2	CASSELAGHPTDTQYF	TGTGCCAGCAGTGAACTCGCGGGACATCCCACAGATACGCAGTATTTT
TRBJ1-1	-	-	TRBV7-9	CATGPGNTEAFF	TGTGCCACCGGTCCGGGGAACACTGAAGCTTTCTTT
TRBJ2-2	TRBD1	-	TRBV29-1	CSVRTGDTGELFF	TGCAGCGTCCGGACAGGGGACACCGGGGAGCTGTTTTTT
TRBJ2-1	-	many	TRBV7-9	CASSYSKLNYNEQFF	TGTGCCAGCAGCTACAGTAAACTTAACTACAATGAGCAGTTCTTC
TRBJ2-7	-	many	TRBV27	CASSRAQRDKQYF	TGTGCCAGCAGTCGGGCCCAAAGGGACAAGCAGTACTTC
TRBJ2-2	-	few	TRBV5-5	CASLSPGSYTGELFF	TGTGCCAGCCTATCCCCCGGATCCTACACCGGGGAGCTGTTTTTT
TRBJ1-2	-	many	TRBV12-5	CASGPPDSYGYTF	TGTGCTAGTGGTCCACCGGATAGCTATGGCTACACCTTC
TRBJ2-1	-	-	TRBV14	CASSQDVQAPNEQFF	TGTGCCAGCAGCCAAGACGTACAGGCCCCCAATGAGCAGTTCTTC
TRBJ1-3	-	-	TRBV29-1	CSVITEGNTIYF	TGCAGCGTGATTACCGAAGGAAACACCATATATTTT
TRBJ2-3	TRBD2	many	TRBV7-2	CASSPTGGTDTQYF	TGTGCCAGCAGCCCTACGGGGGGGACAGATACGCAGTATTTT
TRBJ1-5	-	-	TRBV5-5	CASSVTGGNSNLPQHF	TGTGCCAGCAGCGTTACGGGAGGGAATAGCAATCTGCCCCAGCATTTT
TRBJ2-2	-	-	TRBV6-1	CASSEKGITGELFF	TGTGCCAGCTCAGAAAAGGGAATTACCGGGGAGCTGTTTTTT
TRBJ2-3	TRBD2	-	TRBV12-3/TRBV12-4	CASGSLAGGSTDTQYF	TGTGCCAGCGGCTCACTAGCGGGGGGGAGCACAGATACGCAGTATTTT
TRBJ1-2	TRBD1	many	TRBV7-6	CASSPRGLNGYTF	TGTGCCAGCAGCCCGAGGGGGCTTAATGGCTACACCTTC
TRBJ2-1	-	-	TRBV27	CASSLSPASGLHEQFF	TGTGCCAGCAGTTTATCACCAGCCTCGGGCCTACATGAGCAGTTCTTC